Listed here are 8 T cell receptor beta chains from one sample, sequenced in a study of T-cell memory formation after mild COVID-19. TCRdb passed the 5' RACE reads through MiXCR, listing each CDR3 protein once. The table has about 140,000 distinct CDR3 sequences, about 25% seen once. The sequencing sample was made of PBMCs or a T cell subset sorted from them (not recorded which). The receptors shown here come from an adult woman who had mild COVID-19 (a few samples of this study predate the infection). Cell type and time point are not known.

Points on this clonotype: An end of the junction differs from the germline gene, which may be a read error. The rearrangement links TRBV15 to TRBJ1-5; D not certain. Germline loops: CDR1 LNHNV, CDR2 YYDKDF (reference sequence). The CDR3 consists of 13 residues. DNA for the CDR3: TGTGCCACCAGCGGAGAGAGAAATCAGCCCCAGCATTTT. Translated: CATSGERNQPQHF.

This clonotype was observed a few times. The J gene is TRBJ1-6, the V gene TRBV21-1. TRBV21-1 is a listed pseudogene. There are 17 residues in the CDR3. The CDR3 region has the DNA TGTGCCAGCAGCAAACGGTTACCGGCGGGTGATAATTCACCCCTCCACTTT. It encodes CASSKRLPAGDNSPLHF.

The chain recombines TRBV12-3 or TRBV12-4 with TRBJ1-2, with 10 bases identical to TRBD1. This CDR3 comprises 15 residues. The V and J ends lost 5 bases and 2 bases, in that order; junction bases with no gene match: 5. CDR3 protein: CASSHRTGGNYGYTF. The CDR3 bases are TGTGCCAGCAGTCACCGGACAGGGGGGAACTATGGCTACACCTTC.

This clonotype was recorded at least ten times. The chain is built from TRBV7-6 and TRBJ2-7, with TRBD1 matching over 9 bases. The CDR3 sequence is 15 residues long. Germline CDR1 is SGHVS and CDR2 is FNYEAQ. The trim removed 0 bases at V and 2 bases at J, leaving 2 bases unmatched. CDR3 nucleotides: TGTGCCAGCAGCTTAGCGGGACAGGGCGCCTACGAGCAGTACTTC. Translating it yields CASSLAGQGAYEQYF.

The genes are TRBV11-3 and TRBJ2-5, with 7 bases matching TRBD1. The CDR3 runs to 15 residues. Germline CDR1 reads SGHNT; CDR2 reads YENEEA. J lost 5 bases, V lost 1 base, and 7 bases had no gene match. Written as DNA, the CDR3 is TGTGCCAGCAGCTTAGGAAAGGGGGCATATGAGACCCAGTACTTC. Amino acids: CASSLGKGAYETQYF.

This clonotype has just a few counts. The chain is built from TRBV24-1 and TRBJ2-1; D is possibly TRBD2 (6 bases). The length of the CDR3 is 12 residues. Germline V CDR1 and CDR2: KGHDR, SFDVKD. The V and J ends lost 3 bases and 9 bases respectively, with 8 bases between them. The chain's CDR3 is CATSDAGIEQFF. The CDR3, as DNA: TGTGCCACCAGTGATGCGGGAATTGAGCAGTTCTTC.

The rearrangement joins TRBV5-1 to TRBJ1-1; D may be TRBD1 (5 bases). Trimming took off 4 bases at V and 1 base at J, with 8 bases between the two ends. The germline gives CDR1 SGHRS, CDR2 YFSETQ. The CDR3 loop spans 13 amino acids. The CDR3 spells CASSEGWNTEAFF. Written as DNA, the CDR3 is TGCGCCAGCAGCGAGGGGTGGAACACTGAAGCTTTCTTT.

This chain links TRBV5-6 with TRBJ2-3; TRBD2 agrees at 8 bases. The J segment lost 3 bases and the V segment lost 2 bases, leaving 8 bases of the junction unmatched. The CDR3 runs to 16 residues. The germline V gene has CDR1 SGHDT and CDR2 YYEEEE. CDR3 amino acids: CASSLGAGVRTDTQYF. The CDR3 region has the DNA TGTGCCAGCAGCTTAGGAGCGGGAGTAAGGACAGATACGCAGTATTTT.